This is a list of T cell receptor beta chains from one sample in a study of blood T cell repertoires in COVID-19. Some clones are missing from TCRdb's copy, which holds only in-frame ones; the method was immunoSEQ multiplex PCR. Of about 160,000 clones listed, about 85% are singletons. The specimen sequenced was peripheral blood. The source is an older man with COVID-19, enrolled during active disease. Both conserved end residues are part of each CDR3. D genes are given only for firm matches. Clone size appears in some rows only: once, few, many, or a class for an expanded clone.

V gene	J gene	clone size	D gene	CDR3 DNA	CDR3 protein
TRBV20-1	TRBJ1-2	.	.	TGCAGTGCCCTCAGCTATGGCTACACCTTC	CSALSYGYTF
TRBV10-3	TRBJ2-3	once	.	TGTGCCATCAGAACACGGGACACAAGCAACACAGATACGCAGTATTTT	CAIRTRDTSNTDTQYF
TRBV29-1	TRBJ1-1	.	TRBD1	TGCAGCGCCAGGGACAGGAGCAACACTGAAGCTTTCTTT	CSARDRSNTEAFF
TRBV7-3	TRBJ2-2	.	TRBD1	TGTGCCAGCAGCCAGGGGGCGGGGAACACCGGGGAGCTGTTTTTT	CASSQGAGNTGELFF
TRBV5-1	TRBJ1-3	once	.	TGCGCCAGCAGCTTTGACCCACAGGGAAGCTCTGGAAACACCATATATTTT	CASSFDPQGSSGNTIYF
TRBV27	TRBJ2-7	.	.	TGTGCCAGCAGTCTCAAGGGGGGGGGTCCCTACGAGCAGTACTTC	CASSLKGGGPYEQYF
TRBV12-3/TRBV12-4	TRBJ1-1	.	.	TGTGCCAGCAGGACGGGGAACACTGAAGCTTTCTTT	CASRTGNTEAFF
TRBV14	TRBJ1-6	.	.	TGTGCCAGCAGCCAAGATCAGGGGCGGAATTCACCCCTCCACTTT	CASSQDQGRNSPLHF
TRBV5-1	TRBJ2-7	.	.	TGCGCCAGCAGCTTGGACGCTACGGTCTCCTACGAGCAGTACTTC	CASSLDATVSYEQYF
TRBV6-5	TRBJ2-7	.	.	TGTGCCAGCAGACCGGGGGGCAGCATTCCCGAGCAGTACTTC	CASRPGGSIPEQYF
TRBV5-8	TRBJ1-2	.	.	TGTGCCAGTATCGAACGCATCAGAAGCTACACCTTC	CASIERIRSYTF
TRBV5-1	TRBJ2-5	.	TRBD1	TGCGCCAGCAGCTCCGGACAGGGGCAAGAGACCCAGTACTTC	CASSSGQGQETQYF
TRBV5-1	TRBJ2-7	.	TRBD2	TGCGCCAGCAGCTTGGCCGGGGGGGTCGGCTACGAGCAGTACTTC	CASSLAGGVGYEQYF
TRBV25-1	TRBJ1-4	.	.	TGTGCCAGCGTGGACAGCCGGAGGAATGAAAAACTGTTTTTT	CASVDSRRNEKLFF
TRBV5-1	TRBJ1-4	.	TRBD1	TGCGCCAGCAGCTTCCAGGGGGCAGGAGGAAAACTGTTTTTT	CASSFQGAGGKLFF
TRBV11-2	TRBJ2-3	.	.	TGTGCCAGCAGTTATCGGGAAAACACAGATACGCAGTATTTT	CASSYRENTDTQYF
TRBV11-3	TRBJ1-1	.	.	TGTGCCAGCAGCTCCATCACTGAAGCTTTCTTT	CASSSITEAFF
TRBV5-6	TRBJ1-2	.	TRBD1	TGTGCCAGCAGGGTCCCGGGTACAGGGGGAAACTATGGCTACACCTTC	CASRVPGTGGNYGYTF
TRBV11-2	TRBJ2-7	.	.	TGTGCCAGCAGCTTCTCCAGGGATAAGCAGTACTTC	CASSFSRDKQYF
TRBV4-1	TRBJ2-7	.	.	TGCGCCAGCAGCCAAACCGGACTGGCGGGGAGTAAGCAGTACTTC	CASSQTGLAGSKQYF
TRBV5-6	TRBJ2-3	few	.	TGTGCCAGCAGCGAGTTGCCCGGGGATACGCAGTATTTT	CASSELPGDTQYF
TRBV2	TRBJ2-3	.	TRBD2	TGTGCCAGCACTCAGACTAGCCGGGAGGATACGCAGTATTTT	CASTQTSREDTQYF